A single sample gave rise to the 20 T cell receptor beta chains below, sequenced in a study of neurological immune-mediated disorders. TCRdb independently ran MiXCR on the 5' RACE reads; one entry per CDR3 protein. The repertoire has 55,000 to 70,000 distinct CDR3 sequences, around 4.7% of them found once; the top ten carry around 3.4%. The sample taken for sequencing was PBMCs. These receptor sequences come from a woman in her forties or fifties with multiple sclerosis.

There are many counts of this clonotype. The rearrangement links TRBV6-1 to TRBJ2-5; TRBD2 matches at 9 bases. This CDR3 spans 17 amino acids. CDR1 and CDR2 from the germline V gene are MNHNS and SASEGT. The V and J ends lost 0 bases and 2 bases, in that order; junction bases with no gene match: 7. The CDR3 DNA reads TGTGCCAGCAGTGAAGCGCAGGCGGGGGGGCTTCAAGAGACCCAGTACTTC. Protein sequence: CASSEAQAGGLQETQYF.

This clonotype was counted ten times or more. CDR3 DNA: TGCGCCAGCAGCTCAGGGTCAACCTACGAGCAGTACTTC. The encoded protein is CASSSGSTYEQYF. J is TRBJ2-7 and V is TRBV5-1, with a weak D call TRBD1 (5 bases). The V end was cut by 3 bases, the J end by 2 bases, with 9 bases between. This CDR3 region has 13 residues. Germline loops: CDR1 SGHRS, CDR2 YFSETQ.

This clonotype was recorded at least ten times. The chain carries TRBV20-1 and TRBJ1-1; D ambiguous. The CDR3 has 14 residues. The germline V and J ends were trimmed by 2 bases and 1 base, with 11 bases remaining between them. Germline V gene sequence: CDR1 DFQATT, CDR2 SNEGSKA (reference sequence). CDR3 loop: CSARRERGNTEAFF. The CDR3, as DNA: TGCAGTGCTAGAAGAGAGCGCGGGAACACTGAAGCTTTCTTT.

Here the CDR3 DNA reads TGTGCCAGCAGCCCTCCAAGGCAACCCCAGCATTTT. Amino acids: CASSPPRQPQHF. J is TRBJ1-5 and V is TRBV16, with unresolved D. Trimming took 4 bases from V and 10 from J, leaving 11 bases between them. CDR3 size: 12 residues. Germline assignment: CDR1 KGHSY and CDR2 FQNENV.

Regarding this clonotype: A much larger clone sits a single nucleotide away, making a read error possible. CDR3 amino acids: CASSHRSSARDEQCF. In DNA form, the CDR3 reads TGCGCCAGCAGCCATCGGAGCTCAGCGCGTGACGAGCAGTGCTTC. This chain uses TRBV4-1 with TRBJ2-7; D uncertain. The CDR3 loop spans 15 amino acids. Germline V CDR1 and CDR2: MGHRA, YSYEKL.

This clonotype was seen a handful of times. In nucleotides, the CDR3 is TGCGCCAGCCGTGAGTTTTTATCCATGAACACTGAAGCTTTCTTT. This gives the protein CASREFLSMNTEAFF. The genes are TRBV4-1 and TRBJ1-1, with D unresolved. V was pared by 8 bases and J by 0 bases, with 16 bases between. The germline CDR1 and CDR2 sequences are MGHRA and YSYEKL. There are 15 residues in the CDR3.

This clonotype was seen repeatedly, ten times or more. The chain links TRBV7-9 to TRBJ2-7; D tentatively fits TRBD1 or TRBD2 (5 bases each). Germline CDR1 SEHNR, CDR2 FQNEAQ (reference sequence). Trimming took 2 bases from V and 2 from J, leaving 7 bases between them. The CDR3 extends over 13 amino acids. CDR3 nucleotide sequence: TGTGCCAGCAGCTTACAGGGACCCTACGAGCAGTACTTC. It specifies CASSLQGPYEQYF.

This clonotype was seen more than once but under ten times. The V and J genes are TRBV7-8 and TRBJ2-3; TRBD2 aligns across 9 bases. This CDR3 has 16 amino acids. Trimming cost V 5 bases and J 3 bases; bases outside gene matches: 9. Germline CDR1 SGHVS, CDR2 FQNEAQ. CDR3 nucleotide sequence: TGTGCCAGCAGCGAGCCGCCGGGACTAGCAACAGATACGCAGTATTTT. Amino acid sequence: CASSEPPGLATDTQYF.

This clonotype was seen many times. The chain is built from TRBV5-1 and TRBJ2-1; TRBD1 agrees at 9 bases. CDR3 length: 16 amino acids. In germline, CDR1 is SGHRS, CDR2 YFSETQ. The V gene end was trimmed by 0 bases and the J gene end by 7 bases; junction bases not matched to a gene: 8. CDR3 in amino acids: CASSLAGTGRLNEQFF. For the CDR3, the DNA is TGCGCCAGCAGCTTGGCGGGGACAGGGAGGCTTAATGAGCAGTTCTTC.

V usage is TRBV18 and J usage is TRBJ2-2; TRBD1 agrees at 7 bases. The germline gives CDR1 KGHSH, CDR2 LQKENI. With V trimmed by 4 bases and J by 4 bases, 3 bases remained unmatched. The CDR3 runs 14 residues. In DNA form, the CDR3 reads TGTGCCAGCTCACGAGGGGGCGGCACCGGGGAGCTGTTTTTT. Amino acid sequence: CASSRGGGTGELFF. Combining the CDR3 with reference TRBV18 and TRBJ2-2 gives the whole variable domain NAGVMQNPRHLVRRRGQEARLRCSPMKGHSHVYWYRQLPEEGLKFMVYLQKENIIDESGMPKERFSAEFPKEGPSILRIQQVVRGDSAAYFCASSRGGGTGELFFGEGSRLTVL.

At least ten counts were recorded for this clonotype. The chain has TRBV6-5 and TRBJ1-1; D perhaps matches TRBD1 (6 bases). This CDR3 spans 16 amino acids. The V end lost 6 bases, the J end lost 1 base, and 18 bases lay between the germline ends. From germline, CDR1 is MNHEY and CDR2 SVGAGI. In DNA, the CDR3 is TGTGCCAGCAGCCGGACAGCAAGTTCTGCGAACACTGAAGCTTTCTTT. Translated: CASSRTASSANTEAFF.

This clonotype was counted many times. The CDR3 sequence: CASSLERATNEKLFF. The CDR3 DNA is TGCGCCAGCAGCTTGGAACGGGCAACTAATGAAAAACTGTTTTTT. The chain couples TRBV5-1 to TRBJ1-4, with no clear D. Germline V gene sequence: CDR1 SGHRS, CDR2 YFSETQ. The V end was cut by 0 bases, the J end by 0 bases, with 6 bases between. The CDR3 spans 15 residues.

This clonotype occurred a few times. The V call is TRBV7-2, the J call TRBJ2-3; D is unresolved. Germline values: CDR1 SGHTA, CDR2 FQGNSA. Trimming cost V 5 bases and J 3 bases, with 9 bases left between them. CDR3 length equals 13 residues. CDR3 coding DNA: TGTGCCAGCAGCGTAGAACTGACAGATACGCAGTATTTT. It is translated as CASSVELTDTQYF.

On this clonotype itself: Possible read error: a much larger clone is one base away. The chain couples TRBV4-3 to TRBJ2-1, with a weak D call TRBD1 (6 bases). Germline CDR1 reads LGHNA; CDR2 reads YSLEER. The CDR3 extends over 16 amino acids. V lost 3 bases, J lost 7 bases, and 19 bases lay in between. The CDR3 here is CASSHSGTRTPNEQFF. Written as DNA, the CDR3 is TGCGCCAGCAGCCATTCCGGGACACGGACGCCTAATGAGCAGTTCTTC.

This clonotype has ten or more counts. This chain connects TRBV7-2 to TRBJ1-5, with 9 bases matching TRBD1. Germline assignment: CDR1 SGHTA and CDR2 FQGNSA. There are 14 residues in the CDR3. With 4 bases clipped from V and 5 bases from J, the junction kept 3 bases outside the gene matches. The CDR3 is CASSSGQGYQPQHF. The CDR3 DNA follows: TGTGCCAGCAGCTCGGGACAGGGCTATCAGCCCCAGCATTTT. Filled out from reference TRBV7-2 and TRBJ1-5, the complete variable domain reads GAGVSQSPSNKVTEKGKDVELRCDPISGHTALYWYRQSLGQGLEFLIYFQGNSAPDKSGLPSDRFSAERTGGSVSTLTIQRTQQEDSAVYLCASSSGQGYQPQHFGDGTRLSIL.

This clonotype has a count of ten or more. The chain recombines TRBV10-3 with TRBJ2-5; D remains ambiguous. The V end lost 0 bases, the J end lost 3 bases, and 11 bases lay between the germline ends. This CDR3 is built from 15 residues. Per germline, CDR1 ENHRY and CDR2 SYGVKD. The CDR3 sequence: CAISESTSLEETQYF. In nucleotides, the CDR3 is TGTGCCATCAGTGAGTCGACATCGCTCGAAGAGACCCAGTACTTC.

The sample holds a few counts of this clonotype. The CDR3 here is CAISETVAGEHVTQYF. For the CDR3, the DNA is TGTGCCATCAGTGAGACCGTAGCGGGAGAACATGTTACGCAGTATTTT. This chain links TRBV10-3 with TRBJ2-3; 9 nucleotides align to TRBD2. V dropped 2 bases and J dropped 8; count of bases not matched to a gene: 11. The germline gives CDR1 ENHRY, CDR2 SYGVKD. CDR3 length: 16 amino acids.

This clonotype appeared many times. The chain has TRBV5-1 and TRBJ2-1; D may be TRBD1 (6 bases). CDR1 and CDR2 from the germline V gene are SGHRS and YFSETQ. This CDR3 contains 13 residues. V gave up 9 bases and J gave up 5 bases, with 15 bases separating them. In DNA, the CDR3 is TGCGCCACCAGGCGGACAGCGAACAATGAGCAGTTCTTC. This encodes CATRRTANNEQFF. The full variable domain, rest sourced from reference TRBV5-1 and TRBJ2-1, is KAGVTQTPRYLIKTRGQQVTLSCSPISGHRSVSWYQQTPGQGLQFLFEYFSETQRNKGNFPGRFSGRQFSNSRSEMNVSTLELGDSALYLCATRRTANNEQFFGPGTRLTVL.

V is TRBV20-1 and J is TRBJ2-3; 9 bases map to TRBD1. Germline V CDR1 and CDR2: DFQATT, SNEGSKA (reference sequence). J lost 4 bases, V lost 3 bases, and 11 bases had no gene match. CDR3 length equals 16 residues. CDR3 sequence: CSARRDRGKIADTQYF. CDR3 nucleotides: TGCAGTGCTAGGAGAGACAGGGGGAAAATAGCAGATACGCAGTATTTT.

The table lists this clonotype with many counts. Written as DNA, the CDR3 is TGCGCCAGCAGCCAAGATCAGAGGTACACCGGGGAGCTGTTTTTT. Protein product: CASSQDQRYTGELFF. This chain joins TRBV4-3 and TRBJ2-2; D unclear. V lost 0 bases, J lost 3 bases, and 8 bases lay in between. The germline gives CDR1 LGHNA, CDR2 YSLEER. The CDR3 is 15 amino acids.